The 17 T cell receptor beta chains below come from one sample, sequenced in a study of cytomegalovirus exposure and HLA in healthy donors. 13 Jbeta primers and 60 Vbeta primers were used for the PCR. Only in-frame clones appear in the TCRdb table, and some are missing; sequencing was by immunoSEQ multiplex PCR. This table has 150,000 to 200,000 clones, 62% appearing once. Sequencing was performed on PBMCs. Receptors originate from a man in his forties in good health and CMV-seronegative.

The rearrangement joins TRBV18 to TRBJ1-5, with 8 bases matching TRBD1. Unmatched junction bases numbered 5, after V lost 4 bases and J lost 3 bases. CDR3 length: 15 residues. Germline V gene data show CDR1 as KGHSH and CDR2 as LQKENI. The CDR3 loop is CASSHGTGPNQPQHF. Written as DNA, the CDR3 is TGTGCCAGCTCACATGGGACAGGACCCAATCAGCCCCAGCATTTT. The entire variable domain, with the rest obtained from reference TRBV18 and TRBJ1-5, is as follows: NAGVMQNPRHLVRRRGQEARLRCSPMKGHSHVYWYRQLPEEGLKFMVYLQKENIIDESGMPKERFSAEFPKEGPSILRIQQVVRGDSAAYFCASSHGTGPNQPQHFGDGTRLSIL.

This rearrangement joins TRBV18 to TRBJ1-2, with 10 bases matching TRBD1. This CDR3 spans 13 amino acids. Germline-derived CDR1 and CDR2 are KGHSH and LQKENI. V was clipped by 8 bases and J by 9 bases; unmatched bases: 9. This CDR3 is CASAGTGVESYTF. The CDR3 DNA is TGTGCCAGCGCCGGGACAGGGGTAGAGAGCTACACCTTC. Full variable domain (outside the CDR3, taken from reference TRBV18 and TRBJ1-2): NAGVMQNPRHLVRRRGQEARLRCSPMKGHSHVYWYRQLPEEGLKFMVYLQKENIIDESGMPKERFSAEFPKEGPSILRIQQVVRGDSAAYFCASAGTGVESYTFGSGTRLTVV.

The chain links TRBV7-8 to TRBJ1-5; tentative D call: TRBD1 (6 bases). Germline CDR1 is SGHVS and CDR2 is FQNEAQ. V dropped 1 base and J dropped 6 bases, with 10 bases sitting between them. CDR3 length equals 14 residues. The CDR3 DNA follows: TGTGCCAGCAGCTTAGAGGCCAGGGGTCAGCCCCAGCATTTT. Protein sequence: CASSLEARGQPQHF.

J is TRBJ2-7 and V is TRBV14, with 8 positions matching TRBD2. CDR3 size: 14 residues. V lost 4 bases, J lost 7 bases, and 9 bases stayed unmatched. The germline V gene has CDR1 SGHDN and CDR2 FVKESK. The CDR3 region is CASSPRLAGGEQYF. DNA for the CDR3: TGTGCCAGCAGCCCCCGGCTAGCGGGCGGGGAGCAGTACTTC.

This clone was picked up a small number of times. The chain recombines TRBV30 with TRBJ2-4; D remains unclear. Trimming stripped 3 bases from V and 7 bases from J, with 25 bases between. The CDR3 is 17 amino acids. Germline values: CDR1 GTSNPN, CDR2 SVGIG (reference sequence). The DNA of the CDR3 is TGTGCCTGGAGCCCAGCCGTGGCCACCAAGGCCGGGAACATTCAGTACTTC. Its protein is CAWSPAVATKAGNIQYF.

The chain is built from TRBV19 and TRBJ1-4; 9 bases line up with TRBD1. V lost 4 bases, J lost 5 bases, and 5 bases stayed unmatched. The CDR3 runs 15 residues. Germline V gives CDR1 LNHDA, CDR2 SQIVND (reference sequence). The CDR3 spells CASSTTGTGNEKLFF. Written as DNA, the CDR3 is TGTGCCAGTAGTACAACGGGGACAGGGAATGAAAAACTGTTTTTT.

This clone was observed a handful of times. Other DNA sequences from this sample encode an identical CDR3 as well. The chain recombines TRBV7-3 with TRBJ2-1; weak D call: TRBD1 (5 bases). The CDR3 contains 13 residues. From germline, CDR1 is SGHTA and CDR2 FQGTGA. The V end lost 6 bases, the J end lost 9 bases, and 15 bases lay between the germline ends. The CDR3 nucleotides read TGTGCCAGCAGTTTGACAGCATTGGGTGAGCAGTTCTTC. It codes for CASSLTALGEQFF.

The chain uses TRBV5-1 and TRBJ2-2; 11 nucleotides match TRBD1. This CDR3 is 19 amino acids long. V gave up 0 bases and J gave up 5 bases; unmatched junction bases: 12. Per the germline V gene, CDR1 is SGHRS and CDR2 is YFSETQ. The CDR3 DNA sequence: TGCGCCAGCAGCTTGGTAAGCGGACAGGGGGCCAGGAGGACCGGGGAGCTGTTTTTT. This sequence encodes CASSLVSGQGARRTGELFF.

This rearrangement joins TRBV11-3 to TRBJ2-1; 10 nucleotides agree with TRBD2. Germline CDR1 is SGHNT and CDR2 is YENEEA. The J segment lost 9 bases and the V segment lost 0 bases, leaving 8 bases of the junction unmatched. The CDR3 sequence is 16 residues long. CDR3 protein: CASSLDPSGGASEQFF. The CDR3 DNA is TGTGCCAGCAGCTTAGATCCGAGCGGGGGGGCAAGTGAGCAGTTCTTC.

The rearrangement uses TRBV5-6 and TRBJ2-5; D is possibly TRBD2 (7 bases). This CDR3 has 17 amino acids. CDR1 SGHDT and CDR2 YYEEEE come from the germline V gene. V lost 4 bases and J lost 4, with 23 bases in between. Written as DNA, the CDR3 is TGTGCCAGCAGCCCCTTCTGGGGGGCGGGAGTTGTAGAGACCCAGTACTTC. Protein product: CASSPFWGAGVVETQYF.

This chain uses TRBV6-5 with TRBJ2-3; 8 nucleotides line up with TRBD2. This CDR3 is 15 amino acids long. Trimming removed 6 bases from V and 4 bases from J; junction bases left unmatched: 9. The germline gives CDR1 MNHEY, CDR2 SVGAGI. The CDR3: CASRTGTRYSDTQYF. As DNA, the CDR3 is TGTGCCAGCAGAACCGGGACTAGATATTCAGATACGCAGTATTTT.

The V gene is TRBV9, the J gene TRBJ1-2; no reliable D call. Trimming removed 0 bases at V and 4 bases at J, with 13 bases between. This CDR3 is 15 amino acids long. Germline values: CDR1 SGDLS, CDR2 YYNGEE. In nucleotides, the CDR3 is TGTGCCAGCAGCGTAGAACCCGCGGCGAGCTATGGCTACACCTTC. Residues: CASSVEPAASYGYTF. Based on the CDR3 plus reference TRBV9 and TRBJ1-2, the full variable domain is DSGVTQTPKHLITATGQRVTLRCSPRSGDLSVYWYQQSLDQGLQFLIQYYNGEERAKGNILERFSAQQFPDLHSELNLSSLELGDSALYFCASSVEPAASYGYTFGSGTRLTVV.

The rearrangement uses TRBV29-1 and TRBJ2-2; TRBD2 agrees at 9 bases. The CDR3 consists of 13 residues. The junction had 3 bases not matched to a gene; V was cut back by 7 bases and J by 3 bases. Germline lookup yields CDR1 SQVTM and CDR2 ANQGSEA. The CDR3 region is CSALAGDTGELFF. The CDR3 DNA follows: TGCAGCGCCTTAGCGGGGGACACCGGGGAGCTGTTTTTT.

This clone has a handful of counts. The chain couples TRBV6-6 to TRBJ2-7; 8 bases line up with TRBD1. Germline V gene sequence: CDR1 MNHNY, CDR2 SVGAGI (reference sequence). The CDR3 contains 14 residues. Unmatched junction bases numbered 7, after V lost 7 bases and J lost 2 bases. The CDR3 region is CASNTGGTTYEQYF. The CDR3 nucleotides are TGTGCCAGCAATACAGGGGGAACGACCTACGAGCAGTACTTC.

The V and J genes are TRBV29-1 and TRBJ1-5, with 8 bases that match TRBD1. Germline CDR1 SQVTM, CDR2 ANQGSEA. V shed 6 bases and J 1 base; nucleotides not matched to a gene: 5. CDR3 length: 14 amino acids. The CDR3 is CSVGQGASNQPQHF. The CDR3 nucleotides are TGCAGCGTGGGGCAGGGGGCGAGCAATCAGCCCCAGCATTTT.

The rearrangement joins TRBV30 to TRBJ2-5; D possibly corresponds to TRBD2 (6 bases). Gene TRBJ2-7 matches the end of the DNA better, so the J call may be wrong. CDR1 GTSNPN and CDR2 SVGIG come from the germline V gene (reference sequence). CDR3 length: 15 amino acids. CDR3 in amino acids: CAWSFPNGRSYEQYF. CDR3 sequence (DNA): TGTGCCTGGAGTTTTCCTAACGGGAGATCGTACGAGCAGTACTTC.

The J gene is TRBJ1-2, the V gene TRBV6-1; D unresolved. V shed 0 bases and J shed 4 bases, with 9 bases lying between them. This CDR3 has 14 amino acids. The V gene's germline CDR1 is MNHNS and CDR2 SASEGT. As DNA, the CDR3 is TGTGCCAGCAGTGAAGCTACAGAGATCTATGGCTACACCTTC. This codes for CASSEATEIYGYTF.